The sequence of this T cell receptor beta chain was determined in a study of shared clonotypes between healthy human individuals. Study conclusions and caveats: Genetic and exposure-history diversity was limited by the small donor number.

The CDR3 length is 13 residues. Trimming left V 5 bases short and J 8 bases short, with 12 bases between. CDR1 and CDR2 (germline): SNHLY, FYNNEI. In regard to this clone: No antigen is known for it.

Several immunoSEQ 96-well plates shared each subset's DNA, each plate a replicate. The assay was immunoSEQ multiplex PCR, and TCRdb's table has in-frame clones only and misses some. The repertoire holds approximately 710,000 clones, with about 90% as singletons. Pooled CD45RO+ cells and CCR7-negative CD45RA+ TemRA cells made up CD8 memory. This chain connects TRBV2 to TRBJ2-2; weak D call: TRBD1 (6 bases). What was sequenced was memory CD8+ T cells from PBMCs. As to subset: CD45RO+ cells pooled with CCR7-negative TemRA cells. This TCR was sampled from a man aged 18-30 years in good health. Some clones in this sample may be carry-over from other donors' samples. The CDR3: CASSWTVLGELFF. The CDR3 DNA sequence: TGTGCCAGCAGTTGGACAGTTCTAGGGGAGCTGTTTTTT. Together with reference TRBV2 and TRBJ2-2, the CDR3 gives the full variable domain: EPEVTQTPSHQVTQMGQEVILRCVPISNHLYFYWYRQILGQKVEFLVSFYNNEISEKSEIFDDQFSVERPDGSNFTLKIRSTKLEDSAMYFCASSWTVLGELFFGEGSRLTVL.